The present T cell receptor (beta chain) was sequenced within a study of cytomegalovirus exposure and HLA in healthy donors. Study-wide findings and caveats: A missense variant in DCLRE1C was later tied to TCR beta V- and J-gene trimming.

Primers for the PCR totalled 60 Vbeta and 13 Jbeta. Clones were read by immunoSEQ multiplex PCR, and TCRdb kept only the in-frame ones, dropping some. The sample has about 120,000 clones, roughly 77% seen once. Unrecorded immune exposures were likely, despite nominal health at sampling. A note on this clone: Its antigen is not known.

The V and J ends lost 2 bases and 2 bases respectively, with 7 bases between them. This CDR3 is built from 12 residues. Germline V gene lookup returns CDR1 GTSNPN and CDR2 SVGIG (reference sequence). The sequenced sample consisted of PBMCs. This chain connects TRBV30 to TRBJ2-7; no clear D gene. This TCR came from a man aged 35 to 55 in good health and CMV-seronegative. The CDR3 coding sequence is TGTGCCTGGAGTCCCGAGCCCTACGAGCAGTACTTC. Protein: CAWSPEPYEQYF.